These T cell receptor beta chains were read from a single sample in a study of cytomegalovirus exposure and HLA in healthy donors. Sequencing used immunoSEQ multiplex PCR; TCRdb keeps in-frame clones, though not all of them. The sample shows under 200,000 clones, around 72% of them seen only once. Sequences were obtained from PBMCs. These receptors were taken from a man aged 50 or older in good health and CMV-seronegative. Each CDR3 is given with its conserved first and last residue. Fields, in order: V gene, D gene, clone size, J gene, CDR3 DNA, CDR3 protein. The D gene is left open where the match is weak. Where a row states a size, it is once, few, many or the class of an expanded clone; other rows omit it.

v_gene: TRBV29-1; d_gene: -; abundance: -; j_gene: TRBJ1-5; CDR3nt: TGCAGCGTTCGAACACGGGGTTATCAGCCCCAGCATTTT; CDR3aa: CSVRTRGYQPQHF
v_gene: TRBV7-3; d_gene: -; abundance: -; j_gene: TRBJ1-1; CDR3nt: TGTGCCAGCAGCCGACAGCCGAACACTGAAGCTTTCTTT; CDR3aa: CASSRQPNTEAFF
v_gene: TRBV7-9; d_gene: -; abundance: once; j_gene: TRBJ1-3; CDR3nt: TGTGCCAGCAGCCCAGACACCTTCTCTGGAAACACCATATATTTT; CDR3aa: CASSPDTFSGNTIYF
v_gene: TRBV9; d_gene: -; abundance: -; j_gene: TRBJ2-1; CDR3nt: TGTGCCAGCAGCGTAGAGGTCGGAGACAATGAGCAGTTCTTC; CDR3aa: CASSVEVGDNEQFF
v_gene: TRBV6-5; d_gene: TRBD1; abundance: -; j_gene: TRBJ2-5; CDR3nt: TGTGCCAGCAGTTATCCGGGACAGGGGTTTGGAGAGACCCAGTACTTC; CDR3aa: CASSYPGQGFGETQYF
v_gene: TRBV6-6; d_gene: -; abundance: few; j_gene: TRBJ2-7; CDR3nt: TGTGCCAGCAGTAACGTAGGGGAAAACTACGAGCAGTACTTC; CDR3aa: CASSNVGENYEQYF
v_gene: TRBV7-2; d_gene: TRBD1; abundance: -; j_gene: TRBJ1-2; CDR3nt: TGTGCCAGCAGTCATGACAGGGCCTATGGCTACACCTTC; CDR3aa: CASSHDRAYGYTF
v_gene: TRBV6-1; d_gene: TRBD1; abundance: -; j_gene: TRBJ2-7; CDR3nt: TGTGCCAGCAGTGAAGCGCTCGGGACAGGGCCCTACGAGCAGTACTTC; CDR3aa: CASSEALGTGPYEQYF
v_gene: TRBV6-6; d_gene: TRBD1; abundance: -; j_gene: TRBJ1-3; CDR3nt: TGTGCCAGCAGTTACGAGGGGGCCATGTTCGGAAACACCATATATTTT; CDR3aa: CASSYEGAMFGNTIYF
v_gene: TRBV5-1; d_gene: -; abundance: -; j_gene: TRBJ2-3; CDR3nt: TGCGCCAGCAGCTTGGGGGAGACGACACTGACGCAGTATTTT; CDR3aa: CASSLGETTLTQYF
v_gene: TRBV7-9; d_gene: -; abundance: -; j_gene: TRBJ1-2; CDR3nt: TGTGCCAGCAGCTTAGAAAAGGGACTATTCTATGGCTACACCTTC; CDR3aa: CASSLEKGLFYGYTF
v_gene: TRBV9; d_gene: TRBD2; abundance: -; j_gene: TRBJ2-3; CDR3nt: TGTGCCAGCAGCGTAGTAAGTAGCGGGGGTATACATACGCAGTATTTT; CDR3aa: CASSVVSSGGIHTQYF
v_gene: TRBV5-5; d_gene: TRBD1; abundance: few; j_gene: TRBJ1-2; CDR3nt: TGTGCCAGCAGCTTCCAGGGGGGAGGCTACACCTTC; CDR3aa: CASSFQGGGYTF
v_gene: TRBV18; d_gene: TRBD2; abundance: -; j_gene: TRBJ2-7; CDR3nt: TGTGCCAGCTCACCTATAGCGGGGGGGAGCTCCTACGAGCAGTACTTC; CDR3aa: CASSPIAGGSSYEQYF
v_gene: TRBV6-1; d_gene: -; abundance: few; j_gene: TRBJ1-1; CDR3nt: TGTGCCAGCAGGAGACGCCTCAGTCAGGATGAAGCTTTCTTT; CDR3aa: CASRRRLSQDEAFF
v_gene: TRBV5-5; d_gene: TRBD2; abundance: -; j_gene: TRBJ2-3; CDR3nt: TGTGCCAGCAGCGACAACAACTTAGCGGGGGGGATTACAGATACGCAGTATTTT; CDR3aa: CASSDNNLAGGITDTQYF
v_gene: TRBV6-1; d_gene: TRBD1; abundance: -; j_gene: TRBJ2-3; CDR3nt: TGTGCCAGCAGTGGAGGGGGCCCCTATAGCACAGATACGCAGTATTTT; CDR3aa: CASSGGGPYSTDTQYF
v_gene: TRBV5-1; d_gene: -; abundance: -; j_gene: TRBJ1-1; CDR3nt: TGCGCCAGCAGCGCCCAAAACATGAACACTGAAGCTTTCTTT; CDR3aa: CASSAQNMNTEAFF
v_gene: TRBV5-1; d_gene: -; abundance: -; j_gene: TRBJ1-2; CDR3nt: TGCGCCAGCAGTCTATCCCCGAGGAACTATGGCTACACCTTC; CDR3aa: CASSLSPRNYGYTF
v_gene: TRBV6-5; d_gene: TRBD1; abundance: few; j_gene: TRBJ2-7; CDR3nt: TGTGCCAGCAGTTCCCCGGACAGGAGCTCCTACGAGCAGTACTTC; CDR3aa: CASSSPDRSSYEQYF
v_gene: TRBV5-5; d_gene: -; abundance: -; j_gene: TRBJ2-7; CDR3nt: TGTGCCAGCAGCTTGAGGAGTCCCTACGAGCAGTACTTC; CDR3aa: CASSLRSPYEQYF
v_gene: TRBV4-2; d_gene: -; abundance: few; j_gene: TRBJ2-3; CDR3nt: TGTGCCAGCAGCCAAGTGGCTAGAGCGGACCACACAGATACGCAGTATTTT; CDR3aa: CASSQVARADHTDTQYF